This paragraph reports one TCR beta chain. The data were obtained in a study of blood T cell repertoires in COVID-19. Some clones are missing from TCRdb's copy, which holds only in-frame ones; the method was immunoSEQ multiplex PCR. The sample contains roughly 150,000 clones, around 79% of which appear only once. Sequenced sample: peripheral blood. The clonotype was recovered from a woman aged 55-70 years with COVID-19, enrolled during active disease.

In DNA form, the CDR3 reads TGTGCCAGCAGTGGCGGGACAGGGGGCGTTATTGAGACCCAGTACTTC. The encoded protein is CASSGGTGGVIETQYF. The rearrangement joins TRBV2 to TRBJ2-5; 12 bases fit TRBD1. The germline V gene encodes CDR1 SNHLY and CDR2 FYNNEI. CDR3 length equals 16 residues. V dropped 4 bases and J dropped 5; count of bases not matched to a gene: 8.